This paragraph covers one TCR beta chain sequence. The antigen is undetermined. These data are taken from a study of cytomegalovirus exposure and HLA in healthy donors. Study-wide results and limits: Follow-up analysis found HLA locus-dependent TCR association rates, highest for DRB1 and lowest for HLA-C. Cytomegalovirus-associated TCR beta chains were listed, numbering some 150. Available immune exposure information covered CMV serostatus only.

Germline CDR1 and CDR2: LNHDA and SQIVND (reference sequence). After removal of 6 bases from V and 5 bases from J, the junction contained 7 bases not matched to a gene. This CDR3 comprises 14 residues. The PCR contained 60 Vbeta and 13 Jbeta primers. The table came from immunoSEQ multiplex PCR; TCRdb's copy has only in-frame clones and leaves some out. The data contain 110,000 to 150,000 clones, 70% to 90% of them singletons. This TCR derives from a middle-aged woman in good health and CMV-seropositive. The J gene is TRBJ1-2, the V gene TRBV19; TRBD1 aligns across 9 bases. The sequenced material came from PBMCs. CDR3 in DNA: TGTGCCAGTAGCGGACAGGGGCTAGGATATGGCTACACCTTC. This gives the protein CASSGQGLGYGYTF. Drawing the rest from reference TRBV19 and TRBJ1-2, the complete variable domain is DGGITQSPKYLFRKEGQNVTLSCEQNLNHDAMYWYRQDPGQGLRLIYYSQIVNDFQKGDIAEGYSVSREKKESFPLTVTSAQKNPTAFYLCASSGQGLGYGYTFGSGTRLTVV.